Listed below are T cell receptor beta chains from one sample, sequenced in a study of CD8+ T cells in alopecia areata. This table comes from immunoSEQ multiplex PCR, and its TCRdb copy is limited to in-frame clones, with some not included. The sample holds about 180,000 clones, approximately 70% seen once. Here the sequenced sample was CD8+ T cells sorted from blood, taken at week 0. The receptors were sampled from a human donor with alopecia areata. Both conserved end residues are part of each CDR3. The order of the fields is V gene, CDR3 length, D gene, J gene, clone size, CDR3 DNA, CDR3 protein. A D gene is named only where the DNA matches it firmly. The size of a clone is reported for some rows only, either as once, few or many, or as a class for expanded clones.

>TRBV27|13|.|TRBJ2-7|few
TGTGCCAGCAGTTTATCGGGGTCCTACGAGCAGTACTTC
CASSLSGSYEQYF
>TRBV27|16|TRBD1|TRBJ1-1|.
TGTGCCAGCAGTCTGAGCGGGACAGGGATCAACACTGAAGCTTTCTTT
CASSLSGTGINTEAFF
>TRBV5-1|14|TRBD1|TRBJ1-2|.
TGCGCCAGCAGCTTGGCATACAGGGGGACGGGCTACACCTTC
CASSLAYRGTGYTF
>TRBV9|10|.|TRBJ2-1|.
TGTGCCAGCAGAGGAAATGAGCAGTTCTTC
CASRGNEQFF
>TRBV5-1|17|.|TRBJ1-2|.
TGCGCCAGCAGCGGAGTTCTCCCGGATTCCGGATTCCGGGGCTACACCTTC
CASSGVLPDSGFRGYTF
>TRBV20-1|11|.|TRBJ2-1|once
TGCAGTGCTAGAAACTACAATGAGCAGTTCTTC
CSARNYNEQFF
>TRBV9|13|.|TRBJ1-1|.
TGTGCCAGCAGCGTCGGCACCAACACTGAAGCTTTCTTT
CASSVGTNTEAFF
>TRBV7-2|15|TRBD1|TRBJ1-6|.
TGTGCCAGCAGCTTAAGGGACAGGGGGTATTCACCCCTCCACTTT
CASSLRDRGYSPLHF
>TRBV6-1|13|.|TRBJ2-1|.
TGTGCCAGCAGTGCCGACAGTTACAATGAGCAGTTCTTC
CASSADSYNEQFF
>TRBV15|10|.|TRBJ2-5|.
TGTGCCACCAGAGGGGAGACCCAGTACTTC
CATRGETQYF
>TRBV29-1|13|TRBD1|TRBJ2-5|few
TGCAGCGTTGAGGGGGACAGAGTAGAGACCCAGTACTTC
CSVEGDRVETQYF
>TRBV9|11|.|TRBJ1-2|.
TGTGCCAGCAGCTCCAGAAAGGGCTACACCTTC
CASSSRKGYTF
>TRBV14|13|.|TRBJ1-2|.
TGTGCCAGCAGCTCCGGGGTTTGCTATGGCTACACCTTC
CASSSGVCYGYTF
>TRBV7-2|12|.|TRBJ1-2|.
TGTGCCAGCAGCGCGGACGGCTATGGCTACACCTTC
CASSADGYGYTF
>TRBV5-1|15|.|TRBJ1-2|.
TGCGCCAGCAGCTTGAGTTGGAGGGGCTACTATGGCTACACCTTC
CASSLSWRGYYGYTF
>TRBV4-1|12|.|TRBJ1-2|.
TGCGCCAGCAGCCAAGTTGGCCGGGACTACACCTTC
CASSQVGRDYTF
>TRBV9|11|.|TRBJ1-3|.
TGTGCCAGCAGCGTGGGAGACACCATATATTTT
CASSVGDTIYF
>TRBV6-5|14|.|TRBJ2-1|.
TGTGCCAGCAGTTACTCGGGAAAGGGCAATGAGCAGTTCTTC
CASSYSGKGNEQFF
>TRBV6-1|14|.|TRBJ2-7|few
TGTGCCAGCAACCCCGAGGGATCGGGGTACGAGCAGTACTTC
CASNPEGSGYEQYF
>TRBV6-4|11|.|TRBJ1-2|.
TGTGCCAGCAGGGGCGTAGATGGCTACACCTTC
CASRGVDGYTF
>TRBV4-1|13|.|TRBJ2-7|.
TGCGCCAGCAGCCAAGGGCGGGTAGGGGAGCAGTACTTC
CASSQGRVGEQYF
>TRBV6-6|15|.|TRBJ1-2|.
TGTGCCAGCAGTTATCTGGCCTCTGGCAACTATGGCTACACCTTC
CASSYLASGNYGYTF
>TRBV7-6|13|.|TRBJ1-2|.
TGTGCCAGCAGCCTGGGGGGAAGTCAAGGCTACACCTTC
CASSLGGSQGYTF
>TRBV14|13|TRBD2|TRBJ2-1|few
TGTGCCAGCGGACGGGGGGGTTACAATGAGCAGTTCTTC
CASGRGGYNEQFF
>TRBV27|11|.|TRBJ2-4|.
TGTGCCAGCAGCTCGGGAAACATTCAGTACTTC
CASSSGNIQYF
>TRBV27|15|TRBD2|TRBJ2-2|.
TGTGCCAGCAGGGAGGGACTAGCGGATACCGGGGAGCTGTTTTTT
CASREGLADTGELFF
>TRBV5-1|12|.|TRBJ2-1|few
TGCGCCAGCAGCTTGGTGTCTAATGAGCAGTTCTTC
CASSLVSNEQFF
>TRBV11-2|14|.|TRBJ2-7|.
TGTGCCAGCAGGGATCCGGGACTCTCCTACGAGCAGTACTTC
CASRDPGLSYEQYF